This TCR beta chain originates from a study of T cell responses to AZD1222 COVID-19 vaccine. Across the whole study: Samples with a second dose at about 4 or about 12 weeks were pooled together.

The study, taken as a whole, reports: Donors were mostly white British, more females; clonal diversity possibly underestimated. Two AZD1222 administrations were followed by greater Spike-specific TCR breadth and depth. Variant regions that are unmutated are reportedly the target of nearly half of spike-specific TCRs.

As for this clone: The target antigen is unknown.

Germline V gene sequence: CDR1 SGHRS, CDR2 YFSETQ. There are 15 residues in the CDR3. The junction had 9 bases not matched to a gene; V was cut back by 4 bases and J by 4 bases. Libraries were prepared by immunoSEQ multiplex PCR; TCRdb keeps only in-frame clonotypes and omits some of them. The sample holds about 110,000 clones, around 92% seen once. The chain combines TRBV5-1 with TRBJ2-7, with 9 bases matching TRBD1. This specimen consisted of peripheral blood, obtained on day 0 of AZD1222 vaccination. The TCR comes from an adult in good health. The CDR3 DNA reads as TGCGCCAGCAGCGACCGGGACAGGGTGGGGTACGAGCAGTACTTC. It encodes CASSDRDRVGYEQYF.